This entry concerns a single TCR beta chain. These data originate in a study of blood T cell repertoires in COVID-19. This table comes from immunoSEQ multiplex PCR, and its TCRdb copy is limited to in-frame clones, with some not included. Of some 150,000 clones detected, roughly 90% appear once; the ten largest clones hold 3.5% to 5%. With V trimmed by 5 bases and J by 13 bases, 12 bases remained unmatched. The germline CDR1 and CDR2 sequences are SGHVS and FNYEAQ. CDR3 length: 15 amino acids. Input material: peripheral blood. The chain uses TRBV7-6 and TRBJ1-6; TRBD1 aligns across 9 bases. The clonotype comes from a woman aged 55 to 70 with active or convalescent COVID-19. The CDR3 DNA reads TGTGCCAGCAGCCCAACCACCGGGACAGGGTATCCCCTCCACTTT. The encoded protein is CASSPTTGTGYPLHF. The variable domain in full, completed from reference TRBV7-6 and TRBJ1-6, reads GAGVSQSPRYKVTKRGQDVALRCDPISGHVSLYWYRQALGQGPEFLTYFNYEAQQDKSGLPNDRFSAERPEGSISTLTIQRTEQRDSAMYRCASSPTTGTGYPLHFGNGTRLTVT.